This T cell receptor (beta chain) was obtained from a study of cytomegalovirus exposure and HLA in healthy donors. Study-wide background: Of the donors genotyped, 300 to 500 in all, about 82% fell in the Caucasian-associated ancestry cluster.

The PCR made use of 60 Vbeta and 13 Jbeta primers. Only in-frame clones appear in the TCRdb table, and some are missing; sequencing was by immunoSEQ multiplex PCR. Of around 150,000 clones listed, nearly 70% were seen once; the top ten hold less than 11%. Study observations and caveats: Most subjects' HLA-A and HLA-B alleles were reportedly predicted from TCR beta sequences. The only immune exposure information that was available was CMV serostatus. In vitro experiments confirmed that three CMV-associated chains were specific for CMV antigens.

V trimming: 5 bases; J trimming: 0 bases; junction bases outside the gene matches: 7. Germline CDR1 reads SGHTA; CDR2 reads FQGTGA. The CDR3 consists of 15 residues. This clone has a handful of counts. Its antigen remains unknown. This sequence was found in a man aged 25 to 40 in good health and CMV-seropositive. The rearrangement joins TRBV7-3 to TRBJ2-7; TRBD1 matches 7 bases. Input material: PBMCs. This CDR3 is CASSLGQVPSYEQYF. In DNA, the CDR3 is TGTGCCAGCAGCCTCGGACAGGTTCCCTCCTACGAGCAGTACTTC.